This T cell receptor beta chain was retrieved from a study of early T cells in non-severe SARS-CoV-2 infection. In this sample, this clonotype turned up many times. MiXCR, run by TCRdb on the 5' RACE reads, gives a single entry per CDR3 protein. The sample lists approximately 44,000 distinct CDR3 sequences, 9.5% to 15% occurring once. V was cut by 0 bases and J by 5 bases, with 4 bases left in between. This CDR3 has 12 amino acids. Germline V gene data show CDR1 as MNHEY and CDR2 as SVGEGT. This clonotype was sampled from an adult who was a healthcare worker with PCR-confirmed SARS-CoV-2 infection or an uninfected control (not recorded which). Source material: whole blood. The gene calls are TRBV6-2 or TRBV6-3 and TRBJ1-1; D is unresolved. This chain's CDR3 is CASSYSSTEAFF. The CDR3 coding sequence is TGTGCCAGCAGTTACTCATCAACTGAAGCTTTCTTT.